This TCR beta chain derives from a study of blood T cell repertoires in COVID-19. Study summary: Some COVID-19 samples were acute and others convalescent; all came from the United States, Italy and Spain. T cells, B-cell-depleted T cells, or PBMCs supplied cDNA or gDNA.

This clone was picked up one time. Germline V lookup: CDR1 SGHNT, CDR2 YYREEE (reference sequence). Germline trimming cut 0 bases from V and 0 bases from J; bases unmatched to any gene: 0. The CDR3 runs to 15 residues. Methods used by the authors: Estimates of nucleated cell counts were drawn from the amplification of reference gene primers. The table came from immunoSEQ multiplex PCR; TCRdb's copy has only in-frame clones and leaves some out. That table is the source of V, J and clone size, and D and trimming were worked out from the DNA. Altogether 150,000 to 190,000 clones are present, 76% being singletons, with the ten largest covering roughly 3.6%.

This chain links TRBV5-4 with TRBJ2-3, with 8 bases matching TRBD2. Input material: peripheral blood. This sequence originates from a woman at least 80 years old with acute or convalescent COVID-19. CDR3 loop: CASSLERGSTDTQYF. The CDR3 DNA follows: TGTGCCAGCAGCTTGGAGCGGGGGAGCACAGATACGCAGTATTTT.